A single sample is the source of the 2 T cell receptor beta chains below, sequenced in a study of spatial heterogeneity in lung cancer. Time point of the sample: sample taken at primary tumor resection. Whole RNA from tumor, nontumor lung or frozen PBMC was sequenced unsorted. TCRdb reprocessed the 5' RACE reads with MiXCR, giving one entry per CDR3 protein. This table holds tens of thousands of distinct CDR3 sequences, less than 5.5% found once. The starting material was PBMCs, obtained at surgery. The receptor source for this set is a female donor with early-stage non-small cell lung cancer.

This clonotype was detected only a few times. The chain uses TRBV4-3 and TRBJ2-7; 7 bases agree with TRBD1. V shed 0 bases, J shed 0 bases, and the junction held 11 bases outside the gene matches. This CDR3 contains 18 residues. Germline values: CDR1 LGHNA, CDR2 YSLEER. Here the CDR3 DNA reads TGCGCCAGCAGCCAAGATGGGGGCCTACAGGGGCTCTCCTACGAGCAGTACTTC. Translation gives CASSQDGGLQGLSYEQYF.

This clonotype was observed at least ten times. This chain uses TRBV11-2 with TRBJ2-5; D gene ambiguous. The CDR3 sequence is 13 residues long. The germline V gene encodes CDR1 SGHAT and CDR2 FQNNGV. V lost 4 bases to trimming and J lost 2 bases, with 8 bases between them. CDR3 residues: CASSSGIQETQYF. CDR3 sequence (DNA): TGTGCCAGCAGCTCTGGTATACAAGAGACCCAGTACTTC.